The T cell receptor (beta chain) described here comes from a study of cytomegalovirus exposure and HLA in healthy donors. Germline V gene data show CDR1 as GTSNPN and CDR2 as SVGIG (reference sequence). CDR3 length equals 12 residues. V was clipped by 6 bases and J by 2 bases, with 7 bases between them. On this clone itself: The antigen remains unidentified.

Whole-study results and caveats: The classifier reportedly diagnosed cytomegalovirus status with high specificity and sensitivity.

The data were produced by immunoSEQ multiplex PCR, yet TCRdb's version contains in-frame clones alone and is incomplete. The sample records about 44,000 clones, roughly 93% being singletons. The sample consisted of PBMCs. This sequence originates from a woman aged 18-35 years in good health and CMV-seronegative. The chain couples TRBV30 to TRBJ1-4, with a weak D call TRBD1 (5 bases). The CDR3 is CACGGTNEKLFF. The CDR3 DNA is TGTGCCTGCGGGGGGACTAATGAAAAACTGTTTTTT.